This T cell receptor beta chain is drawn from a study of blood T cell repertoires in COVID-19. Germline CDR1 is SGHDT and CDR2 is YYEEEE. V was trimmed by 5 bases and J by 6 bases, leaving 18 bases between them. There are 15 residues in the CDR3. Sequencing used immunoSEQ multiplex PCR; TCRdb keeps in-frame clones, though not all of them. Seen here are about 240,000 clones, approximately 86% observed once, and the top ten hold around 9.6%. The J gene is TRBJ1-5, the V gene TRBV5-6; tentative D call: TRBD1 (6 bases). The source material was peripheral blood. The receptor was derived from a woman between 45 and 60 years old with COVID-19, enrolled during active disease. The CDR3: CASSFRGGRTQPQHF. Written as DNA, the CDR3 is TGTGCCAGCAGTTTCAGGGGCGGACGGACTCAGCCCCAGCATTTT.